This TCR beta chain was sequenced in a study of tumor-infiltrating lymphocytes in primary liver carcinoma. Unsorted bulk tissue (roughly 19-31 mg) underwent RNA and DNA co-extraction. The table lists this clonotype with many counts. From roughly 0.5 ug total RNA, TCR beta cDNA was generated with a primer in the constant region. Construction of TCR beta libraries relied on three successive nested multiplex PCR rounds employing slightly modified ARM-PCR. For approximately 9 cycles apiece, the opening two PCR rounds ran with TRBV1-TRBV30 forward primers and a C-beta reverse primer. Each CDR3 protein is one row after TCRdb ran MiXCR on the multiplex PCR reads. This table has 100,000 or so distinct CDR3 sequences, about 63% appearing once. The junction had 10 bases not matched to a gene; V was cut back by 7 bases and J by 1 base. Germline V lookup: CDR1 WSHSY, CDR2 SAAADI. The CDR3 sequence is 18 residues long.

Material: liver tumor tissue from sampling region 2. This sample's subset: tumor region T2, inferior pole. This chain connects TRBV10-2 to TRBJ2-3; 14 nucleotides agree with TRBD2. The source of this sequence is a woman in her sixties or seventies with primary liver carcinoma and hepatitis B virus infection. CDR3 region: CASTPGLAGEGGTDTQYF. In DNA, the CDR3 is TGCGCCAGCACCCCGGGACTAGCGGGAGAAGGGGGCACAGATACGCAGTATTTT.